A single sample gave rise to the 10 T cell receptor beta chains below, sequenced in a study of blood T cell repertoires in COVID-19 (dated by TCRdb to the early 2020s). Libraries were prepared through the immunoSEQ multiplex PCR assay. The immuneACCESS repertoire file appears here via TCRdb, limited to in-frame rearrangements. These files lack a portion of the clones; in checked studies, under half of the deficit traces to unresolved V genes, and the cause of the others is not known. Counted in this sample were 130,000 to 150,000 clones; 84% of them appeared once. The ten largest clones take up roughly 6.5% of the sample. The specimen was peripheral blood. These receptors originate from a human donor in a cohort sampled during active COVID-19.

V is TRBV4-3 and J is TRBJ1-2; 7 nucleotides agree with TRBD1. Germline lookup yields CDR1 LGHNA and CDR2 YSLEER. The ends lost 0 bases at V and 4 bases at J; junction bases unmatched: 5. This CDR3 is built from 15 residues. Here the CDR3 reads CASSQDRQGGYGYTF. CDR3 coding DNA: TGCGCCAGCAGCCAAGACCGACAGGGAGGCTATGGCTACACCTTC.

A single count supports this clone. The chain uses TRBV5-1 and TRBJ1-4; D not certain. This CDR3 has 14 residues. Germline V lookup: CDR1 SGHRS, CDR2 YFSETQ. With 1 base removed from V and 8 bases from J, the gap between germline ends came to 12 bases. The CDR3 DNA follows: TGCGCCAGCAGCTTGAGTCGCGGCGGGGAAAAACTGTTTTTT. Protein: CASSLSRGGEKLFF.

V usage is TRBV7-2 and J usage is TRBJ1-2; no definite D call. V lost 5 bases and J 7 bases, leaving 8 bases between the germline ends. CDR3 size: 11 residues. CDR1 is SGHTA, CDR2 FQGNSA, per germline. CDR3 in amino acids: CASSDGSGYTF. The DNA for the CDR3 is TGTGCCAGCAGCGACGGGAGTGGCTACACCTTC.

V is TRBV3-1 (or the pseudogene TRBV3-2) and J is TRBJ2-5; no definite D call. Trimming cost V 1 base and J 3 bases, with 9 bases left between them. There are 14 residues in the CDR3. The germline V gene has CDR1 LGHDT and CDR2 YNNKEL (reference sequence). Written as DNA, the CDR3 is TGTGCCAGCAGCCAAGTTAATCTTAAAGAGACCCAGTACTTC. Translating it yields CASSQVNLKETQYF.

The chain combines TRBV4-2 with TRBJ1-2; 12 positions match TRBD1. The germline V gene encodes CDR1 LGHNA and CDR2 YNFKEQ. J lost 8 bases, V lost 4 bases, and 11 bases had no gene match. This CDR3 comprises 16 residues. The CDR3 DNA reads TGTGCCAGCAGCCGTCCGGGACAGGGGGCTCAGGAAGGCTACACCTTC. It specifies CASSRPGQGAQEGYTF.

The chain combines TRBV5-1 with TRBJ1-2; D possibly corresponds to TRBD1 (6 bases). The length of the CDR3 is 14 residues. Trimming removed 4 bases at V and 7 bases at J, with 17 bases between. Germline values: CDR1 SGHRS, CDR2 YFSETQ. The CDR3 loop is CASSPTPGVGGYTF. CDR3 coding DNA: TGCGCCAGCAGCCCCACCCCAGGGGTTGGTGGCTACACCTTC.

The chain's CDR3 is CASSFDVGSVETQYF. In DNA, the CDR3 is TGTGCCAGCAGCTTCGATGTCGGTAGTGTTGAGACCCAGTACTTC. V usage is TRBV5-5 and J usage is TRBJ2-5; no definite D call. There are 15 residues in the CDR3. Trimming shortened V by 2 bases and J by 5 bases, and 16 bases separated the two germline ends. Per the germline V gene, CDR1 is SGHKS and CDR2 is YYEKEE (reference sequence). Looking up the rest from reference TRBV5-5 and TRBJ2-5 gives the full variable domain: DAGVTQSPTHLIKTRGQQVTLRCSPISGHKSVSWYQQVLGQGPQFIFQYYEKEERGRGNFPDRFSARQFPNYSSELNVNALLLGDSALYLCASSFDVGSVETQYFGPGTRLLVL.

The rearrangement joins TRBV6-6 to TRBJ2-2; TRBD1 aligns across 9 bases. There are 17 residues in the CDR3. V trimming: 5 bases; J trimming: 6 bases; junction bases outside the gene matches: 13. Germline V gene sequence: CDR1 MNHNY, CDR2 SVGAGI (reference sequence). CDR3 DNA: TGTGCCAGCAGTCCAAGGGGGACAGGGTATCTCGCCGGGGAGCTGTTTTTT. This codes for CASSPRGTGYLAGELFF.

This rearrangement joins TRBV7-2 to TRBJ1-1; a possible D gene is TRBD1 (5 bases). Germline CDR1 and CDR2: SGHTA and FQGNSA. This CDR3 has 13 amino acids. V gave up 6 bases and J gave up 3 bases, with 11 bases separating them. CDR3 residues: CASRQGLDTEAFF. In nucleotides, the CDR3 is TGTGCCAGCAGGCAGGGTCTGGACACTGAAGCTTTCTTT.

V is TRBV6-5 and J is TRBJ2-7; the D is unclear. CDR1 and CDR2 from the germline V gene are MNHEY and SVGAGI. The V end lost 0 bases, the J end lost 4 bases, and 16 bases lay between the germline ends. The CDR3 totals 16 residues. CDR3: CASSYSFRSPVYEQYF. Written as DNA, the CDR3 is TGTGCCAGCAGTTACTCGTTCAGGTCGCCGGTATACGAGCAGTACTTC.